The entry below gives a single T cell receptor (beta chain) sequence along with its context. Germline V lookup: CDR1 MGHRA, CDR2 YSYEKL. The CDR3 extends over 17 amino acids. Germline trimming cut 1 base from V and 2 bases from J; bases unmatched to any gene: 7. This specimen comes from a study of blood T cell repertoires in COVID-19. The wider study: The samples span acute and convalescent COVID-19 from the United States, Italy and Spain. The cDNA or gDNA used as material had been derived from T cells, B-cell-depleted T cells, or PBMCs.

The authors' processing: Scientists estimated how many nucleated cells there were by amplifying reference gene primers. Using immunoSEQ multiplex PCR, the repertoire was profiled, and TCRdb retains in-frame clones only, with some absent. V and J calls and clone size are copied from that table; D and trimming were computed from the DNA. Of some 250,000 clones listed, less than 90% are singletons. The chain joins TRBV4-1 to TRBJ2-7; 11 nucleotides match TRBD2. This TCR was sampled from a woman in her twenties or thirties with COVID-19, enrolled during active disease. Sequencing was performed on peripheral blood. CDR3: CASSQVTSGVRTYEQYF. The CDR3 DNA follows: TGCGCCAGCAGCCAAGTGACTAGCGGGGTAAGAACCTACGAGCAGTACTTC.